A single sample gave rise to the 7 T cell receptor beta chains below, sequenced in a study of blood T cell repertoires in COVID-19 (TCRdb year 2020). Libraries were constructed by the immunoSEQ multiplex PCR assay. TCRdb took over this immuneACCESS table, retaining in-frame rearrangements with V and J assigned. Such tables are incomplete; in checked studies, under half of the missing clones stem from an unresolved V gene, and the remainder is unexplained. This sample is represented by 180,000 or so clones; about 85% of them were singletons. Together, the top ten hold roughly 8.2% of the sample. Sequenced: peripheral blood. These receptors were taken from a woman aged 60-75 years with acute or convalescent COVID-19.

This clone was counted once. This sequence joins TRBV28 and TRBJ2-1, with 7 nucleotides matching TRBD2. The J segment lost 3 bases and the V segment lost 5 bases, leaving 10 bases of the junction unmatched. The CDR3 covers 16 residues. Per germline, CDR1 MDHEN and CDR2 SYDVKM. The CDR3 loop is CASSPGGTTIYNEQFF. The CDR3 region has the DNA TGTGCCAGCAGTCCAGGCGGGACTACCATCTACAATGAGCAGTTCTTC.

J is TRBJ1-2 and V is TRBV7-9, with 7 bases lining up with TRBD1. The V gene end was trimmed by 3 bases and the J gene end by 4 bases; junction bases not matched to a gene: 11. This CDR3 has 16 residues. From germline, CDR1 is SEHNR and CDR2 FQNEAQ (reference sequence). In DNA, the CDR3 is TGTGCCAGCAGCTTGGGGACAGTGGGCAGAGGCTATGGCTACACCTTC. Encoded protein: CASSLGTVGRGYGYTF.

This CDR3 is CASSQDLAGVYNEQFF. Here the CDR3 DNA reads TGTGCCAGCAGCCAAGATCTAGCTGGGGTTTACAATGAGCAGTTCTTC. The V gene is TRBV14, the J gene TRBJ2-1, with D possibly matching TRBD2 (5 bases). The V gene lost 0 bases and the J gene lost 4 bases, with 13 bases spanning the gap. This CDR3 spans 16 amino acids. From germline, CDR1 is SGHDN and CDR2 FVKESK.

The V call is TRBV5-4, the J call TRBJ2-7, with D maybe TRBD2 (5 bases). The length of the CDR3 is 14 residues. CDR1 is SGHNT and CDR2 is YYREEE in the germline V gene (reference sequence). V gave up 3 bases and J gave up 3 bases, with 13 bases separating them. The CDR3 region has the DNA TGTGCCAGCAGCTATAAAGGCCGGGACTACGAGCAGTACGTC. This translates into CASSYKGRDYEQYV.

The gene calls are TRBV6-6 and TRBJ2-7, with 8 bases lining up with TRBD1. The junction had 4 bases not matched to a gene; V was cut back by 10 bases and J by 2 bases. The germline gives CDR1 MNHNY, CDR2 SVGAGI (reference sequence). The CDR3 runs to 12 residues. In DNA, the CDR3 is TGTGCCACTTCGACAGGGGCCTACGAGCAGTACTTC. Its protein product is CATSTGAYEQYF.

A few counts support this clone. This chain links TRBV11-2 with TRBJ2-7; no clear D. There are 14 residues in the CDR3. V gave up 0 bases and J gave up 6 bases, with 12 bases separating them. Germline V lookup: CDR1 SGHAT, CDR2 FQNNGV. CDR3 bases: TGTGCCAGCAGCTTAGATCATCGAGGTGGCGAGCAGTACGTC. This sequence encodes CASSLDHRGGEQYV.

This chain joins TRBV5-1 and TRBJ2-1, with 14 positions matching TRBD2. The trim removed 4 bases at V and 7 bases at J, leaving 4 bases unmatched. This CDR3 comprises 15 residues. Looked up from germline, CDR1 is SGHRS and CDR2 is YFSETQ. The CDR3, as DNA: TGCGCCAGCAGCGAGGGACTAGCGGGAGAAAATGAGCAGTTCTTC. This codes for CASSEGLAGENEQFF.